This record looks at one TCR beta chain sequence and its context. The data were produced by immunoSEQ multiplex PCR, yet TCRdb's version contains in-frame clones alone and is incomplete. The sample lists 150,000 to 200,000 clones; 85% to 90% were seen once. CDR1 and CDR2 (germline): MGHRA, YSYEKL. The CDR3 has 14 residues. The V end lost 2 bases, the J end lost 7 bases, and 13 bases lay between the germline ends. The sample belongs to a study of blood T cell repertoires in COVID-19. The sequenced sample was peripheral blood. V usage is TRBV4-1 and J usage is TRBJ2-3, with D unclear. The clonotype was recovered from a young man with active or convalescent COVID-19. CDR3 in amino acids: CASSQPAQRNTQYF. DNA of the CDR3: TGCGCCAGCAGCCAACCCGCCCAGCGAAATACGCAGTATTTT.